The text below deals with one TCR beta chain. Its antigen is not known. This sample is drawn from a study of shared clonotypes between healthy human individuals. Overall study: Per-donor plates numbered three CD4 naive, three CD4 memory, two CD8 naive and one CD8 memory. Study-wide results and caveats: The sharing of approximately 5.1% of naive CD4 clonotypes was seen across a few donors.

It was across several immunoSEQ plates that each subset's genomic DNA was evenly split. Method: immunoSEQ multiplex PCR; TCRdb's copy keeps in-frame clones and lacks some. The sample contains about a million clones, roughly 80% of which appear only once. CD4+ cells yielded CD45RA+ naive and CD45RA-negative memory subsets. V was pared by 7 bases and J by 4 bases, with 22 bases between. The CDR3 length is 16 residues. Germline CDR1 reads MNHEY; CDR2 reads SMNVEV (reference sequence). The chain employs TRBV27 and TRBJ2-5, with D possibly TRBD2 on 5 matching bases. Sequenced sample: memory CD4+ T cells from PBMCs. Subset defined: CD45RA-negative fraction. The sequence was obtained from a man aged 18-30 years in good health. Some clones in this sample may be carry-over from other donors' samples. The CDR3 region is CASNPLVWEPSETQYF. CDR3 coding DNA: TGTGCCAGCAACCCCCTTGTGTGGGAGCCGTCAGAGACCCAGTACTTC.